Presented here are 5 T cell receptor beta chains from one specimen sequenced in a study of OX40 agonist ivuxolimab in advanced cancers. Sequencing used immunoSEQ multiplex PCR; TCRdb keeps in-frame clones, though not all of them. The sample carries about 68,000 clones, 83% recorded once. The material was CD4+ or CD8+ T cells sorted from blood, obtained in a trial of the OX40 agonist ivuxolimab. The receptors were gathered from an adult with an advanced solid tumor such as melanoma, head and neck, liver or kidney cancer.

Written as DNA, the CDR3 is TGTGCCAGCGCCAACAGGGCCGGGGAGCTGTTTTTT. This translates into CASANRAGELFF. This chain connects TRBV25-1 to TRBJ2-2, with D possibly matching TRBD1 (6 bases). This CDR3 has 12 residues. The V gene's germline CDR1 is MGHDK and CDR2 SYGVNS. Trimming stripped 8 bases from V and 6 bases from J, with 10 bases between.

This rearrangement joins TRBV5-4 to TRBJ2-5; TRBD1 agrees at 8 bases. The CDR3 is 14 residues long. Trimming took 5 bases from V and 1 from J; bases not matched to a gene: 4. Per the germline V gene, CDR1 is SGHNT and CDR2 is YYREEE (reference sequence). CDR3 nucleotide sequence: TGTGCCAGCAGTCCAACAGGGGGCCAAGAGACCCAGTACTTC. Amino acid sequence: CASSPTGGQETQYF. The full variable domain, completed using reference TRBV5-4 and TRBJ2-5, is ETGVTQSPTHLIKTRGQQVTLRCSSQSGHNTVSWYQQALGQGPQFIFQYYREEENGRGNFPPRFSGLQFPNYSSELNVNALELDDSALYLCASSPTGGQETQYFGPGTRLLVL.

V and J are TRBV7-6 and TRBJ2-7, with 8 positions matching TRBD1. CDR1 SGHVS and CDR2 FNYEAQ come from the germline V gene. The CDR3 spans 17 residues. Trimming cost V 0 bases and J 3 bases; bases outside gene matches: 10. The CDR3 reads CASSLAGQGAEGYEQYF. The DNA for the CDR3 is TGTGCCAGCAGCTTAGCCGGCCAGGGGGCTGAGGGCTACGAGCAGTACTTC.

CDR3 amino acids: CASSPPDRGLYGYTF. The CDR3 DNA sequence: TGTGCCAGCAGTCCCCCGGACAGGGGGCTCTATGGCTACACCTTC. The V and J genes are TRBV27 and TRBJ1-2; TRBD1 agrees at 11 bases. Germline CDR1 is MNHEY and CDR2 is SMNVEV (reference sequence). The CDR3 runs 15 residues. The junction had 6 bases not matched to a gene; V was cut back by 5 bases and J by 4 bases.

The chain joins TRBV28 to TRBJ2-7; the D is unclear. The CDR3 is 11 amino acids. Looked up from germline, CDR1 is MDHEN and CDR2 is SYDVKM. V lost 5 bases, J lost 4 bases, and 6 bases lay in between. The chain's CDR3 is CASSTHYEQYF. The CDR3 DNA sequence: TGTGCCAGCAGTACTCATTACGAGCAGTACTTC.